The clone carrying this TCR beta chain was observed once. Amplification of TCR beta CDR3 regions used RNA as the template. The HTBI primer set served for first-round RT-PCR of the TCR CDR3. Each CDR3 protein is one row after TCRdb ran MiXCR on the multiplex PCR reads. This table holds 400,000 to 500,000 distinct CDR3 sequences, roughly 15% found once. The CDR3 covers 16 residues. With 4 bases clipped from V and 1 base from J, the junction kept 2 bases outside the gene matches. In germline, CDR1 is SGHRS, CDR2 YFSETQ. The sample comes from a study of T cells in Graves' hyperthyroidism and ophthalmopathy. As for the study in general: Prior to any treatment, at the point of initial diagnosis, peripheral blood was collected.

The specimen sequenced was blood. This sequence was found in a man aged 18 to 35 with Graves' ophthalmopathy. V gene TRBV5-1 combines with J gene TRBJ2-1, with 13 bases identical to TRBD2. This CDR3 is CASSGTSGMSYNEQFF. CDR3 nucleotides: TGCGCCAGCAGCGGGACTAGCGGGATGTCCTACAATGAGCAGTTCTTC.